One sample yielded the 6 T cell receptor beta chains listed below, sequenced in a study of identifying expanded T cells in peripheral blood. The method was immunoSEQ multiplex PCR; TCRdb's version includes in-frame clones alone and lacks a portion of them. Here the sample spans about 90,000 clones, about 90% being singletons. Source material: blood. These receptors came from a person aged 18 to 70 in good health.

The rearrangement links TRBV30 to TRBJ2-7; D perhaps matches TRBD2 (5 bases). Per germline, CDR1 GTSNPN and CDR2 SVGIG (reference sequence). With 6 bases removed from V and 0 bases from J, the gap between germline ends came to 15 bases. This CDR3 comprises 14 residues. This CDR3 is CACQLLGSSYEQYF. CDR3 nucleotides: TGTGCCTGCCAGCTACTAGGCAGCTCCTACGAGCAGTACTTC.

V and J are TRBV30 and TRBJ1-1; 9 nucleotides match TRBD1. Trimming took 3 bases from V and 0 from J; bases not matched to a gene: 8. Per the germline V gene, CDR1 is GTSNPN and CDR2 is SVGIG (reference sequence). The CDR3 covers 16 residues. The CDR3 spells CAWRSGQGNMNTEAFF. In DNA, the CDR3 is TGTGCCTGGAGATCGGGACAGGGTAACATGAACACTGAAGCTTTCTTT.

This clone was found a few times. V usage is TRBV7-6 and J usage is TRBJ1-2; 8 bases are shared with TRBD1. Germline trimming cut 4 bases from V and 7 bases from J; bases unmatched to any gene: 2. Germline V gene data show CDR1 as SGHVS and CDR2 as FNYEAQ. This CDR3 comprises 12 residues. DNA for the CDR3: TGTGCCAGCAGCTCCGGACAGGGTGGCTACACCTTC. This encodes CASSSGQGGYTF.

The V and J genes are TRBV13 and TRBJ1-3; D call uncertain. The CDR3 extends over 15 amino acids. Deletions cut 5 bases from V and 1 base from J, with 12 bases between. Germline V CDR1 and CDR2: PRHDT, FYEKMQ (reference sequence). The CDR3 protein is CASSVPWESGNTIYF. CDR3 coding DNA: TGTGCCAGCAGCGTACCGTGGGAATCTGGAAACACCATATATTTT.

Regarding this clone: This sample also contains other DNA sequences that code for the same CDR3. CDR3 bases: TGTGCCAGCAGCCAGTTTAGCGGGGGGTACAATGAGCAGTTCTTC. It encodes CASSQFSGGYNEQFF. This chain uses TRBV14 with TRBJ2-1, with 10 bases that match TRBD2. The CDR3 is 15 residues long. Trimming at V came to 3 bases and at J to 4 bases, leaving 3 bases not matched to a gene. CDR1 and CDR2 from the germline V gene are SGHDN and FVKESK.

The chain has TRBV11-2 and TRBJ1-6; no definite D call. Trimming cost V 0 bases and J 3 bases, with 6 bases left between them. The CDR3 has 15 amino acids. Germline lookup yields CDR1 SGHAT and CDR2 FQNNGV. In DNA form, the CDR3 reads TGTGCCAGCAGCTTAGAGGGGAGCTATAATTCACCCCTCCACTTT. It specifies CASSLEGSYNSPLHF.